The 23 T cell receptor beta chains in this list originate from one sample, sequenced in a study of blood T cell repertoires in COVID-19. Data came from immunoSEQ multiplex PCR; TCRdb stores just in-frame clones and leaves some out. The table lists 200,000 to 300,000 clones, roughly 80% of them singletons, with 3.5% to 5% in the top ten. The specimen was peripheral blood. The source is a man between 60 and 75 years old with acute or convalescent COVID-19.

This clone occurred a few times. J is TRBJ1-5 and V is TRBV30; a possible D gene is TRBD1 (5 bases). CDR1 GTSNPN and CDR2 SVGIG come from the germline V gene (reference sequence). The V end lost 0 bases, the J end lost 1 base, and 16 bases lay between the germline ends. The CDR3 extends over 17 amino acids. The CDR3 DNA sequence: TGTGCCTGGAGTGTAACGGGCAGGACAAAGAGCAATCAGCCCCAGCATTTT. It translates to CAWSVTGRTKSNQPQHF.

This clone was found once. The rearrangement links TRBV28 to TRBJ1-2; 8 bases agree with TRBD1. Germline trimming cut 0 bases from V and 6 bases from J; bases unmatched to any gene: 3. CDR3 length: 14 amino acids. Germline lookup yields CDR1 MDHEN and CDR2 SYDVKM. The CDR3 region has the DNA TGTGCCAGCAGTTTATGGGCAGGGGGCCATGGCTACACCTTC. Amino acid sequence: CASSLWAGGHGYTF.

The rearrangement joins TRBV28 to TRBJ2-2; a possible D gene is TRBD2 (6 bases). Germline assignment: CDR1 MDHEN and CDR2 SYDVKM. This CDR3 region has 15 residues. V was trimmed by 2 bases and J by 4 bases, leaving 11 bases between them. The CDR3 region is CASSLGGLTTGELFF. Here the CDR3 DNA reads TGTGCCAGCAGTTTAGGTGGACTAACCACCGGGGAGCTGTTTTTT.

The gene calls are TRBV19 and TRBJ2-7, with D tentatively TRBD2 (6 bases). The V gene lost 3 bases and the J gene lost 3 bases, with 15 bases spanning the gap. CDR1 and CDR2 from the germline V gene are LNHDA and SQIVND (reference sequence). The CDR3 totals 15 residues. DNA of the CDR3: TGTGCCAGTAGTATTTATAGAACTAGCAGCTACGAGCAGTACTTC. As protein: CASSIYRTSSYEQYF.

This chain links TRBV6-2 or TRBV6-3 with TRBJ2-1; D perhaps matches TRBD2 (5 bases). The germline V and J ends were trimmed by 6 bases and 6 bases, with 12 bases remaining between them. The CDR3 has 13 residues. CDR1 is MNHEY and CDR2 is SVGEGT in the germline V gene. CDR3 residues: CASSLRGSNEQFF. The CDR3 DNA reads TGTGCCAGCAGCCTCCGGGGTAGCAATGAGCAGTTCTTC.

This clone was counted once. The chain is built from TRBV6-5 and TRBJ2-7; TRBD2 matches 15 bases. Germline CDR1 is MNHEY and CDR2 is SVGAGI. The CDR3 has 16 amino acids. V shed 1 base, J shed 6 bases, and the junction held 4 bases outside the gene matches. For the CDR3, the DNA is TGTGCCAGCAGTTACTGGACTAGCGGGGGGGCGAGCGAGCAGTACTTC. Translation: CASSYWTSGGASEQYF.

The gene calls are TRBV10-3 and TRBJ1-1; D remains unclear. Per germline, CDR1 ENHRY and CDR2 SYGVKD. Trimming pared 4 bases from V and 8 bases from J, leaving 11 bases between. This CDR3 spans 12 amino acids. Here the CDR3 DNA reads TGTGCCATCAGTGGGACCGGGAACGAAGCTTTCTTT. Its translation: CAISGTGNEAFF.

Only one count was recorded for this clone. The chain employs TRBV24-1 and TRBJ1-2, with a tentative D call TRBD1 (5 bases). The CDR3 loop spans 14 amino acids. Germline lookup yields CDR1 KGHDR and CDR2 SFDVKD. The ends were cut back, 4 bases at V and 4 bases at J, with 12 bases in the middle. Here the CDR3 DNA reads TGTGCCACCAGTGACCTCAACAGGTCCTATGGCTACACCTTC. Its translation is CATSDLNRSYGYTF.

The V call is TRBV28, the J call TRBJ1-1; D remains ambiguous. V gave up 1 base and J gave up 8 bases, with 5 bases separating them. The germline CDR1 and CDR2 sequences are MDHEN and SYDVKM. The CDR3 is 11 amino acids. Written as DNA, the CDR3 is TGTGCCAGCAGTTTATTCCAGGAAGCTTTCTTT. Its protein is CASSLFQEAFF.

The DNA for the CDR3 is TGCGCCAGCAGCTCGGGACTAGCGGGGAATGAGCAGTTCTTC. It is translated as CASSSGLAGNEQFF. This rearrangement joins TRBV10-1 to TRBJ2-1, with 13 bases aligning to TRBD2. V shed 6 bases, J shed 7 bases, and the junction held 3 bases outside the gene matches. The CDR3 has 14 amino acids. The germline CDR1 and CDR2 sequences are WNHNN and SYGVQD (reference sequence).

The chain combines TRBV18 with TRBJ1-4; 10 bases fit TRBD1. CDR3 length: 22 residues. Germline CDR1 reads KGHSH; CDR2 reads LQKENI. The V gene end was trimmed by 3 bases and the J gene end by 4 bases; junction bases not matched to a gene: 23. This CDR3 reads CASSPVQGPRTGGPSSNEKLFF. The CDR3 bases are TGTGCCAGCTCACCGGTCCAGGGACCCCGGACAGGGGGGCCCAGTAGTAATGAAAAACTGTTTTTT.

The chain combines TRBV11-2 with TRBJ2-1; 9 positions match TRBD2. V was pared by 0 bases and J by 0 bases, with 6 bases of the junction left unmatched. In germline, CDR1 is SGHAT, CDR2 FQNNGV. This CDR3 spans 18 amino acids. The CDR3 loop is CASSLDQAGGPSYNEQFF. CDR3 bases: TGTGCCAGCAGCTTAGATCAGGCGGGGGGGCCCTCCTACAATGAGCAGTTCTTC. Full variable domain (rest looked up from reference TRBV11-2 and TRBJ2-1): EAGVAQSPRYKIIEKRQSVAFWCNPISGHATLYWYQQILGQGPKLLIQFQNNGVVDDSQLPKDRFSAERLKGVDSTLKIQPAKLEDSAVYLCASSLDQAGGPSYNEQFFGPGTRLTVL.

This chain connects TRBV19 to TRBJ2-7, with a tentative D call TRBD2 (5 bases). CDR1 LNHDA and CDR2 SQIVND come from the germline V gene (reference sequence). The CDR3 contains 15 residues. V gave up 2 bases and J gave up 6 bases, with 17 bases separating them. CDR3 sequence reads: CASSIFFGPEGEQYF. The CDR3 region has the DNA TGTGCCAGTAGTATATTCTTCGGCCCAGAGGGCGAGCAGTACTTC.

This sequence joins TRBV29-1 and TRBJ1-5; 8 bases fit TRBD1. J gave up 1 base and V 5 bases, and 4 bases lay outside the gene matches. Germline values: CDR1 SQVTM, CDR2 ANQGSEA. CDR3 length equals 14 residues. The CDR3 protein is CSVSTGGSNQPQHF. CDR3 in DNA: TGCAGCGTTTCTACAGGGGGAAGCAATCAGCCCCAGCATTTT.

J is TRBJ1-2 and V is TRBV25-1; D not resolved. Looked up from germline, CDR1 is MGHDK and CDR2 is SYGVNS. This CDR3 comprises 12 residues. Trimming took off 5 bases at V and 8 bases at J, with 12 bases between the two ends. The CDR3 region is CASSSHSEGYTF. CDR3 coding DNA: TGTGCCAGCAGTTCCCACAGTGAGGGCTACACCTTC.

This clone was picked up a small number of times. V and J are TRBV5-8 and TRBJ2-3; 8 bases map to TRBD1. The CDR3 sequence is 17 residues long. The V and J ends lost 7 bases and 0 bases, in that order; junction bases with no gene match: 13. Per germline, CDR1 SGHTS and CDR2 YDEGEE. The CDR3 loop reads CASPQSPGGDSTDTQYF. In DNA form, the CDR3 reads TGTGCCAGCCCTCAATCTCCAGGGGGCGATAGCACAGATACGCAGTATTTT.

This chain connects TRBV9 to TRBJ2-2, with 9 bases fitting TRBD1. The CDR3 sequence is 20 residues long. The V and J ends lost 6 bases and 3 bases, in that order; junction bases with no gene match: 21. From germline, CDR1 is SGDLS and CDR2 YYNGEE. CDR3 coding DNA: TGTGCCAGCACCCCGGACAGGGGTATAATTGGGACCCTGGACACCGGGGAGCTGTTTTTT. This encodes CASTPDRGIIGTLDTGELFF.

The V call is TRBV5-4, the J call TRBJ1-2; no definite D call. Germline V gives CDR1 SGHNT, CDR2 YYREEE (reference sequence). This CDR3 has 16 amino acids. The V and J ends lost 4 bases and 8 bases respectively, with 24 bases between them. The CDR3 here is CASSPVGKVEGGGYTF. CDR3 DNA: TGTGCCAGCAGCCCTGTGGGAAAGGTTGAAGGAGGGGGCTACACCTTC.

The chain links TRBV3-1 (or the pseudogene TRBV3-2) to TRBJ1-2; D is ambiguous. Germline-derived CDR1 and CDR2 are LGHDT and YNNKEL (reference sequence). V gave up 0 bases and J gave up 6 bases, with 5 bases separating them. This CDR3 contains 12 residues. The chain's CDR3 is CASSQEADGYTF. CDR3 coding DNA: TGTGCCAGCAGCCAAGAAGCGGATGGCTACACCTTC.

CDR3 nucleotides: TGTGCCAGCAGTGGCAGCAGTGGGGCAGAGACCCAGTACTTC. This gives the protein CASSGSSGAETQYF. V usage is TRBV2 and J usage is TRBJ2-5; possibly TRBD1 for D (5 bases). V lost 4 bases, J lost 4 bases, and 13 bases lay in between. Germline CDR1 SNHLY, CDR2 FYNNEI. This CDR3 has 14 amino acids.

The chain uses TRBV5-8 and TRBJ2-1; 7 nucleotides match TRBD2. The CDR3 runs to 15 residues. Germline V gene lookup returns CDR1 SGHTS and CDR2 YDEGEE. V dropped 7 bases and J dropped 5; count of bases not matched to a gene: 12. The DNA for the CDR3 is TGTGCCAGCGCCAAGACTAGCCGGTCGGACAATGAGCAGTTCTTC. Translating gives CASAKTSRSDNEQFF.

The gene calls are TRBV2 and TRBJ2-7, with a possible D match to TRBD2 (5 bases). V was shortened by 3 bases and J by 4 bases, with 19 bases between the two germline ends. The CDR3 has 16 amino acids. Germline values: CDR1 SNHLY, CDR2 FYNNEI. The CDR3 spells CASSEERRTVSYEQYF. The CDR3 coding sequence is TGTGCCAGCAGTGAGGAGCGGCGGACGGTCTCGTACGAGCAGTACTTC.

This clone has only one observation. This sequence joins TRBV5-8 and TRBJ1-2; 7 nucleotides agree with TRBD1. The germline CDR1 and CDR2 sequences are SGHTS and YDEGEE. CDR3 length equals 15 residues. J was trimmed by 0 bases and V by 0 bases; bases with no gene match: 2. In DNA form, the CDR3 reads TGTGCCAGCAGCTTGGAGGGGGCCCCTAACTATGGCTACACCTTC. This codes for CASSLEGAPNYGYTF.